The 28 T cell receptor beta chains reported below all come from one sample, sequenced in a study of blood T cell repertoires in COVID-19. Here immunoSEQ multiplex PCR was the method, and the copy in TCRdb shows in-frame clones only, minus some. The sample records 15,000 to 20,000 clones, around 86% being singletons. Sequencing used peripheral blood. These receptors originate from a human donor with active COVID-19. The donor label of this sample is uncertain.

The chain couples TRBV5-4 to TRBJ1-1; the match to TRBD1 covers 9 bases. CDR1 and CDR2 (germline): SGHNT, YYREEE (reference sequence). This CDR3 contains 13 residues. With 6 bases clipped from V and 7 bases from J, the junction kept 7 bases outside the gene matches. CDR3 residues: CASIQQGAGEAFF. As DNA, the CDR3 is TGTGCCAGCATCCAACAGGGGGCTGGTGAAGCTTTCTTT.

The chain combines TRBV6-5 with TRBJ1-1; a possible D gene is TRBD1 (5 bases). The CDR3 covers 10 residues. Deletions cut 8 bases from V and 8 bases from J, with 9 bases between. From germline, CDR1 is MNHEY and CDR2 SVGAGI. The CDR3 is CASFNREAFF. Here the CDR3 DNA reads TGTGCCAGCTTCAACAGGGAAGCTTTCTTT.

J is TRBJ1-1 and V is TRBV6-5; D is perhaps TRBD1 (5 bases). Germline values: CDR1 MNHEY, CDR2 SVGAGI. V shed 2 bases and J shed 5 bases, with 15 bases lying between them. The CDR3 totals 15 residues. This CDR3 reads CASSYREGRGTEAFF. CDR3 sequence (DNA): TGTGCCAGCAGTTACCGCGAGGGGAGGGGTACTGAAGCTTTCTTT.

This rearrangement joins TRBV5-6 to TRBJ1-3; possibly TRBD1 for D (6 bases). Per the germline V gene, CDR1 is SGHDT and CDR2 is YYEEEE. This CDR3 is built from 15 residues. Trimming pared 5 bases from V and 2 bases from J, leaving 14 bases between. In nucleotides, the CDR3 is TGTGCCAGCAGTACGACAGGTCGACCTGGAAACACCATATATTTT. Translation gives CASSTTGRPGNTIYF.

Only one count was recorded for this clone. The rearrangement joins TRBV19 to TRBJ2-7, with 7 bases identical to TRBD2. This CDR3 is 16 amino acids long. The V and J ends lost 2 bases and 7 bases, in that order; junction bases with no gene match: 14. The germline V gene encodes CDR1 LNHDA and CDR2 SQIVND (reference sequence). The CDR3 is CASSISGAGRFREQYF. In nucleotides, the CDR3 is TGTGCCAGTAGTATAAGCGGGGCAGGGAGGTTTCGGGAGCAGTACTTC.

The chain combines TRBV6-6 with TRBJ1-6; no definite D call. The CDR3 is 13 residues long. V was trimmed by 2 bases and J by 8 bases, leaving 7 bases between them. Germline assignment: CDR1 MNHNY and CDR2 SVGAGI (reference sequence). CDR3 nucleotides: TGTGCCAGCAGTTACATTGCGGATTCACCCCTCCACTTT. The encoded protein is CASSYIADSPLHF.

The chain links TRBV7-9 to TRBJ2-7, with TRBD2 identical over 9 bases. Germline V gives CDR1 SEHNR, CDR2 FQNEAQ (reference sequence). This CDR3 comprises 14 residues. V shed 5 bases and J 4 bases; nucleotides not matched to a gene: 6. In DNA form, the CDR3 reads TGTGCCAGCAGCCTTGCGGCGGGAGGGTACGAGCAGTACTTC. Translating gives CASSLAAGGYEQYF.

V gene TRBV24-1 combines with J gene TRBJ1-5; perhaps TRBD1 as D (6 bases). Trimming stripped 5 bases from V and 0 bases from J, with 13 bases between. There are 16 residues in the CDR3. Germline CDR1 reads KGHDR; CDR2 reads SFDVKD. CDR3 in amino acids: CATSAQQGSSNQPQHF. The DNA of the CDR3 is TGTGCCACCAGTGCCCAACAGGGATCTAGCAATCAGCCCCAGCATTTT.

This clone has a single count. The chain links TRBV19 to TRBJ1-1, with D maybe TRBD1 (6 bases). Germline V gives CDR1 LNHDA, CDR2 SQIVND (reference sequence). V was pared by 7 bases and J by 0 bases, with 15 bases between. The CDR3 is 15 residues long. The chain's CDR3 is CASKSQGQMNTEAFF. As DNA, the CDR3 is TGTGCCAGTAAGAGTCAAGGACAGATGAACACTGAAGCTTTCTTT.

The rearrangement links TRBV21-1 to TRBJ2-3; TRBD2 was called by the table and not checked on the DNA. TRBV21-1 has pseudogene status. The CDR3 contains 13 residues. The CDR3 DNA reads TGTGCCAGCACCGAAGAGGGTGGAGATACGCAGTATTTT. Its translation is CASTEEGGDTQYF.

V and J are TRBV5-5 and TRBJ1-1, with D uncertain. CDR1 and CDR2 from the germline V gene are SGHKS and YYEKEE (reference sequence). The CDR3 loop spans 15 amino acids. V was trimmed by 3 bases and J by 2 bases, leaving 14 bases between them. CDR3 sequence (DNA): TGTGCCAGCAGCTCCACGGCGAACAGAAACACTGAAGCTTTCTTT. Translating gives CASSSTANRNTEAFF.

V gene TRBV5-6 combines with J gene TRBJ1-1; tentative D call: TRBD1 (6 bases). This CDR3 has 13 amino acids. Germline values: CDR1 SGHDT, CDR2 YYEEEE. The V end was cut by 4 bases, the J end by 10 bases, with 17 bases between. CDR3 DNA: TGTGCCAGCAGCCCACCACAGGGAATCCGAGCTTTCTTT. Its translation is CASSPPQGIRAFF.

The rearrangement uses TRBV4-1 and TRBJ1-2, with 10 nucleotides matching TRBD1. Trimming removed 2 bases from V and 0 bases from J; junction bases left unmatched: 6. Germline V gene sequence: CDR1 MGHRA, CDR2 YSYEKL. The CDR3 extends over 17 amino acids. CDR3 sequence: CASSQPLGTGANYGYTF. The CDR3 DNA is TGCGCCAGCAGCCAACCTCTTGGGACAGGGGCTAACTATGGCTACACCTTC.

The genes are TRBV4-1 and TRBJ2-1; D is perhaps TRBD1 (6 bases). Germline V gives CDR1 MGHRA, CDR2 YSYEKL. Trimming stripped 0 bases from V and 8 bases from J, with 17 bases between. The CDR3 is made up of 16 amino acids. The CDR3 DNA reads TGCGCCAGCAGCCAAGAAAAGTCCAGGGGAGTCGATGAGCAGTTCTTC. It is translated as CASSQEKSRGVDEQFF.

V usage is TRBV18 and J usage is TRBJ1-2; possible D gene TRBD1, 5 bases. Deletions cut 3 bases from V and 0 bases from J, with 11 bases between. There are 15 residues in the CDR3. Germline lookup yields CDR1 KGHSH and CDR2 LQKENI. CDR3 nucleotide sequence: TGTGCCAGCTCACCTGAAGGGGTCGCTAACTATGGCTACACCTTC. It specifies CASSPEGVANYGYTF.

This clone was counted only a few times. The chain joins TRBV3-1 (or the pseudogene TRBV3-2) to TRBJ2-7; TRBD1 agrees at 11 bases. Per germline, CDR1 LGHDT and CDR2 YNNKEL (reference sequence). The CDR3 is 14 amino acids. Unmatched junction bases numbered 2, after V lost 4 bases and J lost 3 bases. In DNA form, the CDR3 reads TGTGCCAGCAGCCCCGGGACAGGGGGCTACGAGCAGTACTTC. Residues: CASSPGTGGYEQYF.

The CDR3 region is CASSPRWGGKNTEAFF. The CDR3 coding sequence is TGTGCCAGCAGCCCCCGATGGGGGGGGAAGAACACTGAAGCTTTCTTT. The genes are TRBV3-1 (or the pseudogene TRBV3-2) and TRBJ1-1; possible D gene TRBD1, 5 bases. The CDR3 contains 16 residues. V dropped 4 bases and J dropped 1 base, with 16 bases sitting between them. CDR1 is LGHDT, CDR2 YNNKEL, per germline (reference sequence).

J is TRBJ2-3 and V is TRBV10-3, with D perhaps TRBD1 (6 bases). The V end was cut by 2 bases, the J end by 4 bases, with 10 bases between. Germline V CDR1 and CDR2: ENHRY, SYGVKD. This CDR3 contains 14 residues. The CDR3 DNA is TGTGCCATCAGTGAGAGGGGACAATCAGATACGCAGTATTTT. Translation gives CAISERGQSDTQYF.

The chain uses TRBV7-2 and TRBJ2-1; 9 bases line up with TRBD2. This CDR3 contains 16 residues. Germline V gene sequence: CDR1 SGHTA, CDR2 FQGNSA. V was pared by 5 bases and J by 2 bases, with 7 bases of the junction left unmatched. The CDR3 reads CASSPASGATYNEQFF. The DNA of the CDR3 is TGTGCCAGCAGCCCGGCTAGCGGGGCTACCTACAATGAGCAGTTCTTC. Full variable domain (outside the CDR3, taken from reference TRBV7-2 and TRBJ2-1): GAGVSQSPSNKVTEKGKDVELRCDPISGHTALYWYRQSLGQGLEFLIYFQGNSAPDKSGLPSDRFSAERTGGSVSTLTIQRTQQEDSAVYLCASSPASGATYNEQFFGPGTRLTVL.

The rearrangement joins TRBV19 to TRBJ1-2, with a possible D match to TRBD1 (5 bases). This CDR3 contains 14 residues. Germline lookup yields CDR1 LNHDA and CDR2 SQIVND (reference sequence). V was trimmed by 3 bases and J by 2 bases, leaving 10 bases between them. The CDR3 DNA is TGTGCCAGTAGTATGGGGACTGTGAACTATGGCTACACCTTC. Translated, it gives CASSMGTVNYGYTF.

The CDR3 nucleotides are TGTGCCAGCATCCCGGGGAACCGCTTCAACTATGGCTACACCTTC. This encodes CASIPGNRFNYGYTF. This chain joins TRBV6-5 and TRBJ1-2; D is undetermined. This CDR3 has 15 amino acids. The germline CDR1 and CDR2 sequences are MNHEY and SVGAGI. Trimming removed 7 bases from V and 2 bases from J, with 17 bases in between.

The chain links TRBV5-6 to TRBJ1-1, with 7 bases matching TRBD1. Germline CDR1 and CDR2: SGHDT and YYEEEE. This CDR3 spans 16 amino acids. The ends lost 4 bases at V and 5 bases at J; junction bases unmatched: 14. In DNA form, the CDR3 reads TGTGCCAGCAGCCATCCTAGGACAGGTTCGAAGACTGAAGCTTTCTTT. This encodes CASSHPRTGSKTEAFF. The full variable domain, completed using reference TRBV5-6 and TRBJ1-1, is DAGVTQSPTHLIKTRGQQVTLRCSPKSGHDTVSWYQQALGQGPQFIFQYYEEEERQRGNFPDRFSGHQFPNYSSELNVNALLLGDSALYLCASSHPRTGSKTEAFFGQGTRLTVV.

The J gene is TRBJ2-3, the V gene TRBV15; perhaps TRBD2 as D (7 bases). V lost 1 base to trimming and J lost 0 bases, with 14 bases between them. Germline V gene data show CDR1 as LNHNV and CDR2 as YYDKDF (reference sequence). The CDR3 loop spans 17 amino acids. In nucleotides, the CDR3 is TGTGCCACCAGCAGAGCCGGGGGGCTAGCAAGCACAGATACGCAGTATTTT. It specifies CATSRAGGLASTDTQYF. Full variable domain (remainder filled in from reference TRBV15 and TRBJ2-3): DAMVIQNPRYQVTQFGKPVTLSCSQTLNHNVMYWYQQKSSQAPKLLFHYYDKDFNNEADTPDNFQSRRPNTSFCFLDIRSPGLGDTAMYLCATSRAGGLASTDTQYFGPGTRLTVL.

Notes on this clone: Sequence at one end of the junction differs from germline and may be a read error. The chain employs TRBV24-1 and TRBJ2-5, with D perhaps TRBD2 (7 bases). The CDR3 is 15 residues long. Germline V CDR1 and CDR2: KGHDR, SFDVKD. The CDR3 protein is CAASAGGGPGETQYF. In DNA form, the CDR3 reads TGTGCCGCCAGTGCCGGCGGGGGCCCCGGGGAGACCCAGTACTTC.

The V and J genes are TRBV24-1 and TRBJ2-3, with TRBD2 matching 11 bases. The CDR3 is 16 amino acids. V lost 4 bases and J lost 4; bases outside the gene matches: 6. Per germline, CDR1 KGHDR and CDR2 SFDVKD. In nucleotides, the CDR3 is TGTGCCACCAGTGACCCCAGACTAGCGGGGTCAGATACGCAGTATTTT. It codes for CATSDPRLAGSDTQYF.

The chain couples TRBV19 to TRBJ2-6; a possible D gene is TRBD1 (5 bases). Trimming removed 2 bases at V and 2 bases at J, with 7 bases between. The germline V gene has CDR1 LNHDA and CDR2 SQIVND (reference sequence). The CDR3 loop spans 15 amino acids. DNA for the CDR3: TGTGCCAGTAGTATATCGACAGCTGGGGCCAACGTCCTGACTTTC. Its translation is CASSISTAGANVLTF.

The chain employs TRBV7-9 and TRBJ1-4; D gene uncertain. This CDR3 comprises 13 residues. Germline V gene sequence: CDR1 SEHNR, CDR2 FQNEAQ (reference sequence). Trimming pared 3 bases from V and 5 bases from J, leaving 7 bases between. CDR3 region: CASSFWPNEKLFF. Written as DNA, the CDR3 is TGTGCCAGCAGCTTCTGGCCAAATGAAAAACTGTTTTTT.

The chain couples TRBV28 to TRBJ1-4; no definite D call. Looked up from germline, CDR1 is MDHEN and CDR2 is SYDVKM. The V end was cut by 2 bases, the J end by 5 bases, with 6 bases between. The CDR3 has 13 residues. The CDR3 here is CASSLGGNEKLFF. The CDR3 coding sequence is TGTGCCAGCAGTTTAGGAGGGAATGAAAAACTGTTTTTT.